Listed below are T cell receptor beta chains from one sample, sequenced in a study of identical twins. One entry per CDR3 protein results from TCRdb running MiXCR on the 5' RACE reads. The table has roughly 250,000 distinct CDR3 sequences, roughly 13% seen once. The sample consisted of memory (CD45RO+) T cells sorted from blood. The receptors originated from a woman aged 18 to 35 in good health. CDR3s include the opening cysteine and the closing phenylalanine or tryptophan. The order of the fields is D gene, J gene, clone size, V gene, CDR3 DNA, CDR3 protein. The D gene is left open where the match is weak. Clone size is stated in some rows and not others, as once, few, many or a class when expanded.

d_gene: -; j_gene: TRBJ2-1; abundance: -; v_gene: TRBV18; CDR3nt: TGTACCAGCTCACCGGACAGAGTGTTCTTC; CDR3aa: CTSSPDRVFF
d_gene: -; j_gene: TRBJ2-3; abundance: few; v_gene: TRBV12-3/TRBV12-4; CDR3nt: TGTGCCAGCAGTTTGCGTTTAGCAACCGTCACAGATACGCAGTATTTT; CDR3aa: CASSLRLATVTDTQYF
d_gene: TRBD2; j_gene: TRBJ2-3; abundance: -; v_gene: TRBV7-2; CDR3nt: TGTGCCAGCAGCCGACGACTAGCGGGTCGTACAGATACGCAGTATTTT; CDR3aa: CASSRRLAGRTDTQYF
d_gene: -; j_gene: TRBJ1-2; abundance: many; v_gene: TRBV7-9; CDR3nt: TGTGCCAGCAGCAAGACCGGGACACCCTCGAGTGGCTACACCTTC; CDR3aa: CASSKTGTPSSGYTF
d_gene: TRBD1; j_gene: TRBJ2-3; abundance: -; v_gene: TRBV25-1; CDR3nt: TGTGCCAGCAGAACAGGGGGCTCGGCAGATACGCAGTATTTT; CDR3aa: CASRTGGSADTQYF
d_gene: -; j_gene: TRBJ1-5; abundance: many; v_gene: TRBV15; CDR3nt: TGTGCCACCAGCAGAGATCTTGGGCAGGGTGGGAGCAATCAGCCCCAGCATTTT; CDR3aa: CATSRDLGQGGSNQPQHF
d_gene: TRBD1; j_gene: TRBJ1-1; abundance: -; v_gene: TRBV7-8; CDR3nt: TGTGCCAGCAGCTACACCCGGGACAGCCGTCAAGCTTTCTTT; CDR3aa: CASSYTRDSRQAFF
d_gene: -; j_gene: TRBJ1-4; abundance: -; v_gene: TRBV11-1; CDR3nt: TGTGCCAGCAGCTTAACCCCGGACGCAACTAATGAAAAACTGTTTTTT; CDR3aa: CASSLTPDATNEKLFF
d_gene: TRBD1; j_gene: TRBJ2-3; abundance: few; v_gene: TRBV20-1; CDR3nt: TGCAGTGCCCCTTTCCCGACAGGGAGCACAGATACGCAGTATTTT; CDR3aa: CSAPFPTGSTDTQYF
d_gene: TRBD1; j_gene: TRBJ2-4; abundance: -; v_gene: TRBV5-6; CDR3nt: TGTGCCAGCGGCTACAGGGGTTTCGGGCAAAACATTCAGTACTTC; CDR3aa: CASGYRGFGQNIQYF
d_gene: -; j_gene: TRBJ2-3; abundance: -; v_gene: TRBV7-2; CDR3nt: TGTGCCAGCAGCTTAGCCGCGGGCTTGCGGACTACGCAGTATTTT; CDR3aa: CASSLAAGLRTTQYF
d_gene: -; j_gene: TRBJ1-4; abundance: -; v_gene: TRBV20-1; CDR3nt: TGCAGTGCCCCAGACGTAACTAATGAAAAACTGTTTTTT; CDR3aa: CSAPDVTNEKLFF
d_gene: -; j_gene: TRBJ2-7; abundance: -; v_gene: TRBV5-1; CDR3nt: TGCGCCAGCAGCCTGGACAACTCCTACGAGCAGTACTTC; CDR3aa: CASSLDNSYEQYF
d_gene: TRBD1; j_gene: TRBJ1-6; abundance: many; v_gene: TRBV5-1; CDR3nt: TGCGCCAGCAGCTGGGGACAGGGGAGGAATTCACCCCTCCACTTT; CDR3aa: CASSWGQGRNSPLHF
d_gene: -; j_gene: TRBJ2-1; abundance: -; v_gene: TRBV4-2; CDR3nt: TGTGCCAGCAGTGAGCTCAGAACCTACAATGAGCAGTTCTTC; CDR3aa: CASSELRTYNEQFF
d_gene: -; j_gene: TRBJ2-5; abundance: many; v_gene: TRBV12-3/TRBV12-4; CDR3nt: TGTGCCAGCAGCTATACTAGCTCCGAGTTCCAAGAGACCCAGTACTTC; CDR3aa: CASSYTSSEFQETQYF
d_gene: -; j_gene: TRBJ2-1; abundance: many; v_gene: TRBV2; CDR3nt: TGTGCCAGCATTCTGGGACTTCTCAATGAGCAGTTCTTC; CDR3aa: CASILGLLNEQFF
d_gene: TRBD1; j_gene: TRBJ2-3; abundance: many; v_gene: TRBV12-3/TRBV12-4; CDR3nt: TGTGCCAGCAGTCCCGGGACAGGGTTTGGTCAGTATTTT; CDR3aa: CASSPGTGFGQYF
d_gene: -; j_gene: TRBJ1-2; abundance: few; v_gene: TRBV6-2/TRBV6-3; CDR3nt: TGTGCCAGCACCGACGGGCCAGGTTCCAACTATGGCTACACCTTC; CDR3aa: CASTDGPGSNYGYTF
d_gene: -; j_gene: TRBJ2-5; abundance: -; v_gene: TRBV20-1; CDR3nt: TGCAGTGCTAGAGATGGGGAGCATCAAGAGACCCAGTACTTC; CDR3aa: CSARDGEHQETQYF
d_gene: -; j_gene: TRBJ1-1; abundance: few; v_gene: TRBV2; CDR3nt: TGTGCCAGCAGGAGGGGGGGCCTGAACACTGAAGCTTTCTTT; CDR3aa: CASRRGGLNTEAFF
d_gene: -; j_gene: TRBJ2-2; abundance: many; v_gene: TRBV7-9; CDR3nt: TGTGCCAGCAGCTCAGTCGGAGGTAGTACCGGGGAGCTGTTTTTT; CDR3aa: CASSSVGGSTGELFF
d_gene: -; j_gene: TRBJ2-1; abundance: few; v_gene: TRBV7-9; CDR3nt: TGTGCCAGCAGCAAAAACAGGAATAGTCCGTTCTTC; CDR3aa: CASSKNRNSPFF
d_gene: TRBD1; j_gene: TRBJ1-2; abundance: -; v_gene: TRBV4-3; CDR3nt: TGCGCCAGCAGCCAAGATGTTAGGGACAGTGGTCCCTATGGCTACACCTTC; CDR3aa: CASSQDVRDSGPYGYTF
d_gene: TRBD2; j_gene: TRBJ2-3; abundance: -; v_gene: TRBV9; CDR3nt: TGTGCCAGCAGCGTGCGGGAGAGGACAGATACGCAGTATTTT; CDR3aa: CASSVRERTDTQYF
d_gene: -; j_gene: TRBJ2-1; abundance: -; v_gene: TRBV5-1; CDR3nt: TGCGCCAGCAGCGGGTTGTCGCGGAACAATGAGCAGTTCTTC; CDR3aa: CASSGLSRNNEQFF
d_gene: TRBD2; j_gene: TRBJ2-1; abundance: few; v_gene: TRBV3-1; CDR3nt: TGTGCCAGCAGCCTAACTAGCGGAAGATTAAATGAGCAGTTCTTC; CDR3aa: CASSLTSGRLNEQFF